Sequencing of this T cell receptor beta chain was carried out in a study of shared clonotypes between healthy human individuals. Study-wide results and caveats: Represented genetic and exposure-history diversity was restricted by having few donors.

Unsorted samples relied on around 100 million PBMCs, which served as the source of genomic DNA. Germline trimming cut 3 bases from V and 10 bases from J; bases unmatched to any gene: 8. In germline, CDR1 is SGHRS, CDR2 YFSETQ. This CDR3 has 14 amino acids. Authors' analysis steps: ImmunoSEQ junction-only sequences lacked quality scores, so their filtering differed. TCRdb's copy holds only in-frame clones and misses some; the assay was immunoSEQ multiplex PCR. That table is the source of V, J and clone size, and D and trimming were worked out from the DNA. The sample holds about half a million clones, 60% to 80% seen once. In this sample, this clone turned up many times. As yet, its antigen is unknown.

The chain recombines TRBV5-1 with TRBJ2-1; 9 bases map to TRBD2. The material sequenced was PBMCs. This receptor was taken from a woman aged 40-49 years in good health. Some clones in this sample may be carry-over from other donors' samples. CDR3 loop: CASSSVAGEREQFF. CDR3 DNA: TGCGCCAGCAGCTCCGTAGCGGGAGAACGAGAGCAGTTCTTC. The complete variable domain, with remaining parts taken from reference TRBV5-1 and TRBJ2-1, reads KAGVTQTPRYLIKTRGQQVTLSCSPISGHRSVSWYQQTPGQGLQFLFEYFSETQRNKGNFPGRFSGRQFSNSRSEMNVSTLELGDSALYLCASSSVAGEREQFFGPGTRLTVL.